This record covers a single TCR beta chain. What it recognizes is unknown. These data are taken from a study of cytomegalovirus exposure and HLA in healthy donors. Study-wide results and limits: Immune exposure information available was restricted to CMV serostatus.

A multiplex PCR was run with 60 Vbeta primers and 13 Jbeta primers. Profiled with immunoSEQ multiplex PCR; TCRdb holds only in-frame clones, not every one. This table holds more than 85,000 clones, 70% to 85% found once. Germline V gene lookup returns CDR1 SNHLY and CDR2 FYNNEI. The CDR3 is made up of 16 amino acids. Trimming pared 6 bases from V and 2 bases from J, leaving 17 bases between. The origin of this receptor is a woman aged 18-35 years in good health and CMV-seronegative. Sample: PBMCs. J is TRBJ2-1 and V is TRBV2, with D maybe TRBD2 (6 bases). CDR3 in amino acids: CASRPVGGSTYNEQFF. The CDR3 DNA sequence: TGTGCCAGCAGGCCCGTGGGGGGATCAACCTACAATGAGCAGTTCTTC.